Following are 7 T cell receptor beta chains from one sample sequenced in a study of cytomegalovirus exposure and HLA in healthy donors. The PCR ran on 60 Vbeta and 13 Jbeta primers. TCRdb's table, derived via immunoSEQ multiplex PCR, lists solely in-frame clones and lacks some. The sample records 160,000 or so clones, around 85% being singletons. Sequenced sample: PBMCs. The receptor set was obtained from a man between 50 and 59 years old in good health and CMV-seropositive.

This clone has more than one count but fewer than ten. The chain recombines TRBV2 with TRBJ2-7; 8 bases align to TRBD2. The germline V gene encodes CDR1 SNHLY and CDR2 FYNNEI. V shed 1 base and J 4 bases; nucleotides not matched to a gene: 3. CDR3 length: 14 amino acids. The CDR3 is CASSEERERYEQYF. The CDR3 coding sequence is TGTGCCAGCAGTGAAGAGCGGGAGAGGTACGAGCAGTACTTC.

The gene calls are TRBV6-6 and TRBJ1-2; D is undetermined. Germline assignment: CDR1 MNHNY and CDR2 SVGAGI (reference sequence). V lost 0 bases and J lost 8, with 16 bases in between. The length of the CDR3 is 15 residues. The CDR3 region has the DNA TGTGCCAGCAGTTACTCGATAGCTGGTTTCGTGGGCTACACCTTC. Protein sequence: CASSYSIAGFVGYTF.

This clone was recorded only once. This chain connects TRBV28 to TRBJ2-7, with D possibly matching TRBD2 (6 bases). This CDR3 spans 13 amino acids. V was pared by 6 bases and J by 3 bases, with 12 bases between. Germline CDR1 reads MDHEN; CDR2 reads SYDVKM. The DNA of the CDR3 is TGTGCCAGCAGGATGACAGCGGGCTACGAGCAGTACTTC. Protein sequence: CASRMTAGYEQYF.

This sequence joins TRBV6-6 and TRBJ2-2; 7 nucleotides agree with TRBD1. This CDR3 spans 14 amino acids. CDR1 and CDR2 from the germline V gene are MNHNY and SVGAGI (reference sequence). Trimming removed 6 bases from V and 3 bases from J; junction bases left unmatched: 4. CDR3 coding DNA: TGTGCCAGCAGCCACACAGGGGACACCGGGGAGCTGTTTTTT. It encodes CASSHTGDTGELFF.

The chain employs TRBV28 and TRBJ1-6; 9 nucleotides agree with TRBD1. This CDR3 has 13 amino acids. Germline V lookup: CDR1 MDHEN, CDR2 SYDVKM. With 6 bases clipped from V and 8 bases from J, the junction kept 2 bases outside the gene matches. CDR3 amino acids: CASRGTGHSPLHF. DNA for the CDR3: TGTGCCAGCAGGGGGACAGGGCATTCACCCCTCCACTTT.

The chain combines TRBV4-1 with TRBJ2-4, with D uncertain. The germline V and J ends were trimmed by 0 bases and 9 bases, with 12 bases remaining between them. Germline V gene lookup returns CDR1 MGHRA and CDR2 YSYEKL. CDR3 length: 14 amino acids. The DNA of the CDR3 is TGCGCCAGCAGCCAAGATTTATTGGCGGTCATTCAGTACTTC. As protein: CASSQDLLAVIQYF.

Here the CDR3 reads CASSGGGGTYEQYF. The CDR3 nucleotides read TGTGCCAGCAGCGGGGGGGGCGGGACCTACGAGCAGTACTTC. This chain joins TRBV9 and TRBJ2-7; tentatively, D is TRBD2 (7 bases). With 3 bases removed from V and 2 bases from J, the gap between germline ends came to 12 bases. The CDR3 is 14 amino acids. Germline-derived CDR1 and CDR2 are SGDLS and YYNGEE.